This T cell receptor (beta chain) comes out of a study of cytomegalovirus exposure and HLA in healthy donors. Study observations and caveats: Earlier analysis found most TCR beta V segments productive about 87% or about 30% of the time.

This clone was counted a few times. Its antigen is unidentified. The CDR3 loop spans 15 amino acids. The germline gives CDR1 SEHNR, CDR2 FQNEAQ (reference sequence). V lost 0 bases and J 7 bases, leaving 15 bases between the germline ends. The PCR was carried out with 60 Vbeta primers and 13 Jbeta primers. In the original workflow: Unique TCR beta chains numbered 60 million to 100 million in a later analysis, with some 9.9 million shared. The protocol was immunoSEQ multiplex PCR, while the TCRdb copy is restricted to in-frame clones and leaves out a portion. V, J and clone size were drawn from that table, and D and trimming were deduced from the DNA. Here the sample spans some 110,000 clones, around 80% being singletons. Among the donors, all were healthy bone marrow donors.

The receptor was isolated from a woman between 25 and 40 years old in good health and CMV-seronegative. Sequencing used PBMCs. The chain links TRBV7-9 to TRBJ1-2; possibly TRBD1 for D (5 bases). CDR3 sequence (DNA): TGTGCCAGCAGCTTAGCAGGGGTCATTTTAGGTGGCTACACCTTC. This translates into CASSLAGVILGGYTF. The full variable domain, with the rest looked up from reference TRBV7-9 and TRBJ1-2, is DTGVSQNPRHKITKRGQNVTFRCDPISEHNRLYWYRQTLGQGPEFLTYFQNEAQLEKSRLLSDRFSAERPKGSFSTLEIQRTEQGDSAMYLCASSLAGVILGGYTFGSGTRLTVV.